The next 8 T cell receptor beta chains were all read from a single sample in a study of CD8 T cells in ankylosing spondylitis. Each CDR3 protein gets one entry after TCRdb re-called the 5' RACE reads with MiXCR. The repertoire holds hundreds of thousands of distinct CDR3 sequences, with around 19% as singletons. The specimen was blood, either unsorted or a sorted T cell fraction (not recorded which). These receptors were collected from a male donor with ankylosing spondylitis or in good health (not recorded which).

The V call is TRBV20-1, the J call TRBJ1-2; D ambiguous. The V and J ends lost 2 bases and 4 bases respectively, with 11 bases between them. The CDR3 sequence is 13 residues long. In germline, CDR1 is DFQATT, CDR2 SNEGSKA (reference sequence). The CDR3 bases are TGCAGTGCTAGATCCGTTGGGGTCTATGGCTACACCTTC. This codes for CSARSVGVYGYTF.

This chain joins TRBV12-3 or TRBV12-4 and TRBJ1-2; 8 positions agree with TRBD1. V lost 3 bases, J lost 1 base, and 10 bases stayed unmatched. The CDR3 sequence is 17 residues long. The CDR3 spells CASSFPTQGEGNYGYTF. CDR3 DNA: TGTGCCAGCAGTTTTCCGACACAGGGGGAGGGTAACTATGGCTACACCTTC.

This clonotype turned up a few times. A junction end diverges from the germline sequence, so it may reflect a read error. V and J are TRBV15 and TRBJ1-2, with D perhaps TRBD1 (5 bases). The CDR3 has 14 residues. CDR1 and CDR2 (germline): LNHNV, YYDKDF (reference sequence). The CDR3 is CATSSRDGNYGYPF. In nucleotides, the CDR3 is TGTGCCACCAGCAGCCGGGACGGAAACTATGGCTACCCCTTC.

The table lists this clonotype with a few counts. The gene calls are TRBV3-1 and TRBJ2-1, with D perhaps TRBD2 (5 bases). V was trimmed by 1 base and J by 7 bases, leaving 11 bases between them. The CDR3 extends over 14 amino acids. Germline-derived CDR1 and CDR2 are LGHDT and YNNKEL (reference sequence). The CDR3 bases are TGTGCCAGCAGCCAAGTGTCTAGCCGAAATGAGCAGTTCTTC. This sequence encodes CASSQVSSRNEQFF.

This clonotype turned up a few times. This chain links TRBV14 with TRBJ2-5, with 8 bases lining up with TRBD2. CDR3 length equals 15 residues. CDR1 SGHDN and CDR2 FVKESK come from the germline V gene. Trimming removed 5 bases from V and 0 bases from J; junction bases left unmatched: 5. CDR3 nucleotide sequence: TGTGCCAGCAGCTTAGCGGGGATGTACCAAGAGACCCAGTACTTC. Amino acid sequence: CASSLAGMYQETQYF.

In this sample, this clonotype turned up many times. The chain uses TRBV6-1 and TRBJ2-3; D ambiguous. This CDR3 is 13 amino acids long. Trimming cost V 7 bases and J 1 base, with 9 bases left between them. Germline assignment: CDR1 MNHNS and CDR2 SASEGT. CDR3 sequence reads: CASNGQGTDTQYF. The CDR3 coding sequence is TGTGCCAGCAACGGGCAGGGCACAGATACGCAGTATTTT.

This rearrangement joins TRBV5-1 to TRBJ1-4; D is undetermined. Trimming removed 0 bases from V and 0 bases from J, with 6 bases in between. This CDR3 is 15 amino acids long. Germline V gene sequence: CDR1 SGHRS, CDR2 YFSETQ. The CDR3 loop reads CASSLEVATNEKLFF. DNA of the CDR3: TGCGCCAGCAGCTTGGAAGTAGCAACTAATGAAAAACTGTTTTTT.

This clonotype was seen many times. The J gene is TRBJ1-1, the V gene TRBV12-3 or TRBV12-4, with TRBD1 as a possible D gene (6 bases). The CDR3 is 13 amino acids. Trimming left V 6 bases short and J 5 bases short, with 13 bases between. The CDR3: CASSPGVRTEAFF. CDR3 DNA sequence: TGTGCCAGCAGCCCAGGGGTTCGGACTGAAGCTTTCTTT.